Below are 15 T cell receptor beta chains sequenced from a single sample in a study of vaccination effects on CD4 cells after COVID-19. These TCRs are of unknown antigen specificity. Expansion with viral peptide pools was applied to antigen-specific CD4+ T cells by the ViraFEST assay prior to sequencing. Between days 9 and 10 of culture, CD4+ T cells were separated out. Vaccinees lacked prior SARS-CoV-2 infection and tested negative for nucleocapsid antibodies. Assay: immunoSEQ multiplex PCR; the TCRdb copy retains only in-frame clones and omits some. The sample lists 20,000 to 25,000 clones, roughly two thirds seen once, with 26% in the top ten. Sequenced here: CD4+ T cells from PBMCs cultured with HCoV-NL63 spike peptides, sampled before COVID-19 vaccination. The receptor set was obtained from a human donor who received a COVID-19 vaccine.

The chain links TRBV6-1 to TRBJ2-1; D not resolved. The V end lost 5 bases, the J end lost 4 bases, and 12 bases lay between the germline ends. The germline V gene encodes CDR1 MNHNS and CDR2 SASEGT. This CDR3 is built from 14 residues. DNA of the CDR3: TGTGCCAGCAGTACCTCCGGCGTTTACAATGAGCAGTTCTTC. It is translated as CASSTSGVYNEQFF.

This clone was counted only a few times. CDR3 in DNA: TGTGCCTGGAAAAGAGGGGCAGGTACATACGAGCAGTACTTC. Translation: CAWKRGAGTYEQYF. The chain has TRBV30 and TRBJ2-7, with D perhaps given as TRBD1 or TRBD2 (5 bases each). V lost 4 bases and J 4 bases, leaving 17 bases between the germline ends. The CDR3 is 14 amino acids. Germline CDR1 and CDR2: GTSNPN and SVGIG (reference sequence).

The chain uses TRBV13 and TRBJ1-2, with D possibly being TRBD1 (5 bases). Trimming took 8 bases from V and 2 from J, leaving 12 bases between them. This CDR3 comprises 13 residues. CDR1 and CDR2 (germline): PRHDT, FYEKMQ (reference sequence). The CDR3 nucleotides are TGTGCCAGCCGCAGGGCAGGCAACTATGGCTACACCTTC. This encodes CASRRAGNYGYTF.

The chain recombines TRBV10-3 with TRBJ1-6; 7 bases line up with TRBD1. The length of the CDR3 is 14 residues. Germline CDR1 reads ENHRY; CDR2 reads SYGVKD. The J segment lost 5 bases and the V segment lost 6 bases, leaving 4 bases of the junction unmatched. CDR3 amino acids: CAISPGTDNSPLHF. The CDR3 DNA is TGTGCCATCAGCCCCGGGACAGATAATTCACCCCTCCACTTT.

This clone was observed a few times. V and J are TRBV19 and TRBJ1-2; D is undetermined. Germline V CDR1 and CDR2: LNHDA, SQIVND (reference sequence). V lost 4 bases and J 10 bases, leaving 19 bases between the germline ends. The CDR3 is 14 amino acids. Written as DNA, the CDR3 is TGTGCCAGTAGTAGGAGAGACCATCACGGACTCTACACCTTC. Translated: CASSRRDHHGLYTF.

A few counts support this clone. The gene calls are TRBV18 and TRBJ1-4; 8 bases map to TRBD1. The CDR3 consists of 14 residues. Losses at the gene ends were 4 bases for V and 5 bases for J; bases not matched to a gene: 3. CDR1 KGHSH and CDR2 LQKENI come from the germline V gene. The CDR3 nucleotides are TGTGCCAGCTCACTTCGACAGGGGAATGAAAAACTGTTTTTT. Amino acids: CASSLRQGNEKLFF.

V and J are TRBV7-2 and TRBJ2-2; no definite D call. V was pared by 2 bases and J by 6 bases, with 16 bases between. The CDR3 spans 16 residues. Germline loops: CDR1 SGHTA, CDR2 FQGNSA. CDR3 in amino acids: CASSLNARGTSGELFF. The CDR3 nucleotides are TGTGCCAGCAGCTTAAACGCGCGAGGTACTTCCGGGGAGCTGTTTTTT.

The CDR3 protein is CASSLALRGSGNTGELFF. CDR3 coding DNA: TGTGCCAGCAGCTTGGCTCTGAGGGGAAGTGGGAACACCGGGGAGCTGTTTTTT. V and J are TRBV5-4 and TRBJ2-2; the D call may be TRBD1 or TRBD2 (5 bases each). This CDR3 is built from 18 residues. Trimming removed 0 bases from V and 1 base from J, with 16 bases in between. Germline V gene data show CDR1 as SGHNT and CDR2 as YYREEE (reference sequence). Complete variable domain (other parts from reference TRBV5-4 and TRBJ2-2): ETGVTQSPTHLIKTRGQQVTLRCSSQSGHNTVSWYQQALGQGPQFIFQYYREEENGRGNFPPRFSGLQFPNYSSELNVNALELDDSALYLCASSLALRGSGNTGELFFGEGSRLTVL.

This clone turned up a few times. The chain couples TRBV28 to TRBJ1-4; tentative D call: TRBD1 (5 bases). V shed 6 bases and J shed 7 bases, with 18 bases lying between them. The CDR3 has 15 residues. From germline, CDR1 is MDHEN and CDR2 SYDVKM. The CDR3 bases are TGTGCCAGCAGACGATCCGGGACGCGTAGTGAAAAACTGTTTTTT. As protein: CASRRSGTRSEKLFF.

This clone was seen a single time. The V gene is TRBV6-5, the J gene TRBJ2-7; TRBD1 agrees at 10 bases. The V and J ends lost 9 bases and 1 base, in that order; junction bases with no gene match: 6. Germline V CDR1 and CDR2: MNHEY, SVGAGI. The CDR3 is made up of 14 amino acids. The CDR3 DNA follows: TGTGCCAGTATAGGGGACAGGGGTTCCTACGAGCAGTACTTC. It encodes CASIGDRGSYEQYF.

The gene calls are TRBV28 and TRBJ2-1; D gene uncertain. Germline V gene sequence: CDR1 MDHEN, CDR2 SYDVKM. The V gene lost 5 bases and the J gene lost 13 bases, with 15 bases spanning the gap. CDR3 length: 12 amino acids. The CDR3 DNA reads TGTGCCAGCAGTCTCCCCTCGGATAAACAGTTCTTC. It yields the protein CASSLPSDKQFF.

The V call is TRBV28, the J call TRBJ2-7, with TRBD1 identical over 7 bases. The V and J ends lost 5 bases and 0 bases, in that order; junction bases with no gene match: 7. Germline V gene sequence: CDR1 MDHEN, CDR2 SYDVKM. There are 15 residues in the CDR3. Here the CDR3 reads CASSGRDRASYEQYF. The CDR3, as DNA: TGTGCCAGCAGTGGCCGGGACAGAGCCTCCTACGAGCAGTACTTC.

This rearrangement joins TRBV7-8 to TRBJ2-5, with D perhaps TRBD1 or TRBD2 (6 bases each). There are 14 residues in the CDR3. CDR1 SGHVS and CDR2 FQNEAQ come from the germline V gene. Trimming shortened V by 5 bases and J by 0 bases, and 10 bases separated the two germline ends. The CDR3 coding sequence is TGTGCCAGCAGCCGGGGGCGGTACCAAGAGACCCAGTACTTC. It codes for CASSRGRYQETQYF.

CDR3 in DNA: TGTGCCATCAGTGATCCGGGGGCAATATATCAGCCCCAGCATTTT. This sequence encodes CAISDPGAIYQPQHF. The gene calls are TRBV10-3 and TRBJ1-5; TRBD1 is a possible D gene (6 bases). Trimming left V 3 bases short and J 5 bases short, with 14 bases between. Germline-derived CDR1 and CDR2 are ENHRY and SYGVKD. The CDR3 covers 15 residues.

The sample holds a few counts of this clone. The CDR3 DNA sequence: TGCGCCAGCAGCCATAGACTACCGGGACAAAGGGCTTTCTTT. This encodes CASSHRLPGQRAFF. V gene TRBV4-3 combines with J gene TRBJ1-1; tentative D call: TRBD1 (6 bases). The CDR3 has 14 amino acids. V was shortened by 3 bases and J by 11 bases, with 19 bases between the two germline ends. Per germline, CDR1 LGHNA and CDR2 YSLEER.